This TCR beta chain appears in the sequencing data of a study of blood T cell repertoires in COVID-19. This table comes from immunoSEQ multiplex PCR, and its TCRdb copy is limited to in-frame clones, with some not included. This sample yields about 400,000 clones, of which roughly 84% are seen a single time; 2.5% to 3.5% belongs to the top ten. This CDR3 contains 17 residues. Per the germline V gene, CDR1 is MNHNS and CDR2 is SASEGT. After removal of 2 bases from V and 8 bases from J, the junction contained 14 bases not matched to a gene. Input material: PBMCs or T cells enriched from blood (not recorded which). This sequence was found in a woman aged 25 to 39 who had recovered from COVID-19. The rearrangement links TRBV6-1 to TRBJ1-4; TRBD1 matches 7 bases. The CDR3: CASSESKWGKQGEKLFF. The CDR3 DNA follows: TGTGCCAGCAGTGAATCTAAGTGGGGCAAACAGGGGGAAAAACTGTTTTTT.